This T cell receptor (beta chain) stems from a study of regulatory T cells in long-lasting Graves disease. Notes on this clonotype: Its specificity is unknown.

Notes on the study in general: Persistent patients shared more public clonotypes (roughly 2,500) than new patients (about 1,000).

Time point described: newly diagnosed GD, antithyroid drugs for less than 3 months. From PBMCs, RNA was extracted and then used to make the TCR library. Blood from the periphery, about 9.2 milliliters in all, was drawn into EDTA tubes. The germline V gene encodes CDR1 ENHRY and CDR2 SYGVKD. This CDR3 has 13 amino acids. The trim removed 11 bases at V and 2 bases at J, leaving 7 bases unmatched. CDR3-region Arm-PCR and iRepertoire HTBI primers produced the TCR beta libraries. Per the original methods: Identification yielded 60 or so TRBV and 13 to 15 TRBJ segments across samples. Each CDR3 protein is one row after TCRdb ran MiXCR on the multiplex PCR reads. What appears here as the V and J calls and clone size reflects TCRdb's work, not the paper's. The sample consists of roughly 400,000 distinct CDR3 sequences, around 15% of them appearing once. Separately, the same data were catalogued under a study of T cells in Graves' hyperthyroidism and ophthalmopathy.

The origin of this receptor is a woman aged 18 to 35 with Graves disease. The chain has TRBV10-3 and TRBJ2-7; 9 bases agree with TRBD1. Sequencing was performed on peripheral blood mononuclear cells (PBMCs), taken at new diagnosis, from a patient treated with antithyroid drugs. CDR3 amino acids: CAAAGQGAYEQYF. The CDR3 DNA is TGTGCCGCCGCGGGACAGGGTGCCTACGAGCAGTACTTC.